Each of the 8 T cell receptor beta chains below was sequenced from the same sample in a study of early T cells in non-severe SARS-CoV-2 infection. MiXCR was run by TCRdb on the 5' RACE reads, yielding one entry per CDR3 protein. The data show 60,000 to 65,000 distinct CDR3 sequences, approximately 9.2% seen once. Sequenced here: whole blood, sampled at baseline. The receptor source for this set is an adult who was a healthcare worker with PCR-confirmed SARS-CoV-2 infection or an uninfected control (not recorded which).

This clonotype was recorded at least ten times. This sequence joins TRBV7-9 and TRBJ1-5; D is uncertain. Deletions cut 7 bases from V and 3 bases from J, with 7 bases between. The length of the CDR3 is 12 residues. Germline values: CDR1 SEHNR, CDR2 FQNEAQ (reference sequence). The DNA of the CDR3 is TGTGCCAGCACCCAGAACAATCAGCCCCAGCATTTT. Translated: CASTQNNQPQHF.

This clonotype was seen only a few times. This rearrangement joins TRBV29-1 to TRBJ2-1; 8 nucleotides agree with TRBD2. The CDR3 covers 15 residues. With 5 bases clipped from V and 6 bases from J, the junction kept 12 bases outside the gene matches. Germline V gene data show CDR1 as SQVTM and CDR2 as ANQGSEA. This CDR3 reads CSVLRGLSGINEQFF. The CDR3 coding sequence is TGCAGCGTTCTCCGCGGCCTTAGCGGGATCAATGAGCAGTTCTTC.

This clonotype has a count of ten or more. This chain links TRBV6-5 with TRBJ1-6, with D maybe TRBD1 (5 bases). The CDR3 consists of 16 residues. V lost 2 bases and J 5 bases, leaving 13 bases between the germline ends. Looked up from germline, CDR1 is MNHEY and CDR2 is SVGAGI. CDR3 DNA: TGTGCCAGCAGTTACGACGCGACAGATAATAATTCACCCCTCCACTTT. This translates into CASSYDATDNNSPLHF.

The chain carries TRBV7-2 and TRBJ2-1; D uncertain. The CDR3 has 15 residues. The V end was cut by 1 base, the J end by 10 bases, with 17 bases between. Germline loops: CDR1 SGHTA, CDR2 FQGNSA. The DNA of the CDR3 is TGTGCCAGCAGCTTAGACCCCTTTAGCCAACGAGAGCAGTTCTTC. It is translated as CASSLDPFSQREQFF. Full variable domain (remainder filled in from reference TRBV7-2 and TRBJ2-1): GAGVSQSPSNKVTEKGKDVELRCDPISGHTALYWYRQSLGQGLEFLIYFQGNSAPDKSGLPSDRFSAERTGGSVSTLTIQRTQQEDSAVYLCASSLDPFSQREQFFGPGTRLTVL.

This clonotype was seen at least ten times. The chain uses TRBV5-1 and TRBJ2-7; 7 nucleotides align to TRBD2. The CDR3 is made up of 13 amino acids. The ends lost 2 bases at V and 5 bases at J; junction bases unmatched: 4. CDR1 SGHRS and CDR2 YFSETQ come from the germline V gene. The CDR3, as DNA: TGCGCCAGCAGCTTCGGGACTACAAACGAGCAGTACTTC. Protein sequence: CASSFGTTNEQYF.

This clonotype was recorded at least ten times. The chain carries TRBV28 and TRBJ2-7; a weak D match, TRBD2 (6 bases). V was shortened by 4 bases and J by 8 bases, with 21 bases between the two germline ends. Germline CDR1 reads MDHEN; CDR2 reads SYDVKM. This CDR3 is 15 amino acids long. CDR3 loop: CASSSTPGLTNKQYF. The CDR3 DNA follows: TGTGCCAGCAGTTCAACGCCGGGACTCACGAACAAGCAGTACTTC.

In its sample, this clonotype was seen a few times. V is TRBV6-5 and J is TRBJ2-1; 13 nucleotides match TRBD2. CDR1 is MNHEY and CDR2 is SVGAGI in the germline V gene. The trim removed 4 bases at V and 4 bases at J, leaving 7 bases unmatched. The CDR3 totals 17 residues. The CDR3 region has the DNA TGTGCCAGCAGTTTCACCGCGACTAGCGGGAGGTACAATGAGCAGTTCTTC. This codes for CASSFTATSGRYNEQFF.

This clonotype showed up just a few times. The chain uses TRBV2 and TRBJ2-7; D remains unclear. CDR3 length equals 11 residues. V lost 4 bases, J lost 3 bases, and 4 bases lay in between. The germline CDR1 and CDR2 sequences are SNHLY and FYNNEI. This CDR3 reads CASSGNYEQYF. CDR3 sequence (DNA): TGTGCCAGCAGTGGTAACTACGAGCAGTACTTC.